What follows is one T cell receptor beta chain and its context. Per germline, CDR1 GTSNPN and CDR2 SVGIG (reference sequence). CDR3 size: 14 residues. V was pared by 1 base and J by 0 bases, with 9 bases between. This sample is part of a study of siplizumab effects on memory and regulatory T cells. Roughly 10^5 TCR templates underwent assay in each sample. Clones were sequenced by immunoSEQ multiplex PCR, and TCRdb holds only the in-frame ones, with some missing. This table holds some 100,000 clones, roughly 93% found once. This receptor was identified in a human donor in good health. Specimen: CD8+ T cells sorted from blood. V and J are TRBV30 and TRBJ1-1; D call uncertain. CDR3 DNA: TGTGCCTGGAGTGCAGGCAGGATGAACACTGAAGCTTTCTTT. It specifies CAWSAGRMNTEAFF.